This T cell receptor (beta chain) was observed in a study of cytomegalovirus exposure and HLA in healthy donors. The sample holds a few counts of this clone. Its antigen is as yet unknown. PCR primers comprised 60 Vbeta and 13 Jbeta primers. Only in-frame clones appear in the TCRdb table, and some are missing; sequencing was by immunoSEQ multiplex PCR. The sample lists some 200,000 clones, 70% to 80% occurring once. Findings of the study overall: Reports showed the classifier diagnosing cytomegalovirus status with high specificity and sensitivity. While the bulk of TCR sequences proved rare, some public TCRs turned up in many donors.

Germline loops: CDR1 SEHNR, CDR2 FQNEAQ (reference sequence). The CDR3 contains 17 residues. The J segment lost 5 bases and the V segment lost 4 bases, leaving 12 bases of the junction unmatched. The source is a male donor in good health and CMV-seropositive. V gene TRBV7-9 combines with J gene TRBJ2-3; 10 bases agree with TRBD2. The sample consisted of PBMCs. CDR3 amino acids: CASSSGESSGSRDTQYF. CDR3 DNA sequence: TGTGCCAGCAGCTCCGGCGAGTCTAGCGGGAGTAGAGATACGCAGTATTTT.